Detailed here is one T cell receptor beta chain. The antigen is not known. The CDR3 consists of 12 residues. Germline CDR1 and CDR2: KGHDR and SFDVKD. V lost 3 bases and J 8 bases, leaving 7 bases between the germline ends. The TCRbeta library incorporated unique molecular identifiers. From the PCR reads, TCRdb called clonotypes with MiXCR, one entry per CDR3 protein. The top ten clones hold less than 20% of a sample with approximately 89,000 distinct CDR3 sequences, roughly a sixth of them seen once. These data are taken from a study of T-cell reconstitution after alpha-beta-depleted transplantation in children. Notes on the study in general: The origin of alpha-beta T cells about two months after transplant was reportedly several hundred expanded graft clones.

Sequencing used PBMCs, mostly from graft donor cells, obtained 180 days after TCRalphabeta/CD19-depleted stem cell transplant. The V gene is TRBV24-1, the J gene TRBJ1-5; D ambiguous. This sequence originates from a male patient aged 2 to 10 who had a stem cell transplant for acute lymphoblastic leukemia, so the T cells may come from the graft donor. The CDR3 DNA is TGTGCCACCAGTGATGGCGGAAAGCCCCAGCATTTT. The encoded protein is CATSDGGKPQHF.